The TCR beta chain under discussion was sequenced for a study of blood T cell repertoires in COVID-19. For the study at large: Donors in the United States, Italy and Spain gave samples during acute or convalescent COVID-19. PBMCs, B-cell-depleted T cells, or T cells provided the cDNA or gDNA that made up the material.

In the original analysis: Reference gene primer amplification in the assay estimated nucleated cell counts. Produced via immunoSEQ multiplex PCR; TCRdb's table is partial and in-frame only. Clonal size and the V and J genes are those of that table, whereas D and trimming came from the DNA. The sample holds approximately 100,000 clones, about 90% seen once. The CDR3 runs 15 residues. J was trimmed by 8 bases and V by 4 bases; bases with no gene match: 8. Germline V CDR1 and CDR2: SEHNR, FQNEAQ (reference sequence). This TCR was sampled from a middle-aged man with acute or convalescent COVID-19. The V gene is TRBV7-9, the J gene TRBJ1-6; TRBD1 aligns across 7 bases. The sequencing sample was made of peripheral blood. Written as DNA, the CDR3 is TGTGCCAGCAGCTCGCCGGACAGGACTTATTCACCCCTCCACTTT. It translates to CASSSPDRTYSPLHF.